This TCR beta chain emerged from a study of T cell responses to AZD1222 COVID-19 vaccine. Germline V lookup: CDR1 LNHDA, CDR2 SQIVND (reference sequence). V dropped 6 bases and J dropped 2; count of bases not matched to a gene: 3. CDR3 length equals 14 residues. Using immunoSEQ multiplex PCR, the repertoire was profiled, and TCRdb retains in-frame clones only, with some absent. The table shows roughly 170,000 clones, with 94% occurring only once. The chain uses TRBV19 and TRBJ1-3; 8 nucleotides line up with TRBD1. The sample consisted of peripheral blood, taken 28 days after the second AZD1222 dose. The receptor was isolated from an adult who received the AZD1222 COVID-19 vaccine. The CDR3 spells CASRPDRAGNTIYF. In nucleotides, the CDR3 is TGTGCCAGTAGACCGGACAGGGCTGGAAACACCATATATTTT.